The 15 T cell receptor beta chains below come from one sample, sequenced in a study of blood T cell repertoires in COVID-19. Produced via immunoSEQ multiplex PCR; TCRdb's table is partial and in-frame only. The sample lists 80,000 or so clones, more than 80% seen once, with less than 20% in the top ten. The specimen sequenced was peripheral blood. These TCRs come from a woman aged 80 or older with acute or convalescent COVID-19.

The CDR3 reads CASSPPGVGTDTQYF. The CDR3 nucleotides are TGTGCCAGCTCACCACCGGGAGTTGGAACAGATACGCAGTATTTT. This sequence joins TRBV18 and TRBJ2-3, with D perhaps TRBD2 (5 bases). The CDR3 spans 15 residues. CDR1 is KGHSH, CDR2 LQKENI, per germline. The V end lost 0 bases, the J end lost 3 bases, and 10 bases lay between the germline ends.

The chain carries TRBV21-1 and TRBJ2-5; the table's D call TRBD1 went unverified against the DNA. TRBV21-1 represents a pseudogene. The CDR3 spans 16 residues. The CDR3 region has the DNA TGTGCCAGCAGCAATTTGACCTCACAGTTCCAAGAGACCCAGTACTTC. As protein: CASSNLTSQFQETQYF.

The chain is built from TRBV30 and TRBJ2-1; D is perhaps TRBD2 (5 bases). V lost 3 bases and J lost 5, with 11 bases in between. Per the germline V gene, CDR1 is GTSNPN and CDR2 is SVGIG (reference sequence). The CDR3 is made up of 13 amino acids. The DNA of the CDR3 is TGTGCCTGGAGGTTCACTAGGGACAATGAGCAGTTCTTC. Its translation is CAWRFTRDNEQFF.

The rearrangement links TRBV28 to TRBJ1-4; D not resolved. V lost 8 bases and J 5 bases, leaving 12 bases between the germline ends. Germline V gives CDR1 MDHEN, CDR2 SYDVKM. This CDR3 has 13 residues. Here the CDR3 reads CASEEGRNEKLFF. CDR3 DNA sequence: TGTGCCAGCGAGGAGGGCCGCAATGAAAAACTGTTTTTT. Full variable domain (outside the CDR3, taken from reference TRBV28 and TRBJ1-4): DVKVTQSSRYLVKRTGEKVFLECVQDMDHENMFWYRQDPGLGLRLIYFSYDVKMKEKGDIPEGYSVSREKKERFSLILESASTNQTSMYLCASEEGRNEKLFFGSGTQLSVL.

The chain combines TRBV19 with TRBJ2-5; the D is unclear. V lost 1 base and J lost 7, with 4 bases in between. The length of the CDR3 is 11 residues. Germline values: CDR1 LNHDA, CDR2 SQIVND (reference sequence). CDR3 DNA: TGTGCCAGTAGTATAGGAGGGACCCAGTACTTC. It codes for CASSIGGTQYF.

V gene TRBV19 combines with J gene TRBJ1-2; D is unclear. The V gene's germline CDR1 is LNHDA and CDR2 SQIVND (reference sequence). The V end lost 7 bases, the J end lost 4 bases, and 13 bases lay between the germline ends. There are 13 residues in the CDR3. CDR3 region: CASNGDAGYGYTF. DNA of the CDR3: TGTGCCAGTAATGGGGATGCGGGCTATGGCTACACCTTC.

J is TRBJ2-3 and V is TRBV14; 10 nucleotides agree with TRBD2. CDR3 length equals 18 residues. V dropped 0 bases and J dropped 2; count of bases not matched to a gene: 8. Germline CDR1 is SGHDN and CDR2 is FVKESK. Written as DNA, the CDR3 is TGTGCCAGCAGCCAAGATCCGCGGCTAGCGGGGGACACAGATACGCAGTATTTT. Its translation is CASSQDPRLAGDTDTQYF.

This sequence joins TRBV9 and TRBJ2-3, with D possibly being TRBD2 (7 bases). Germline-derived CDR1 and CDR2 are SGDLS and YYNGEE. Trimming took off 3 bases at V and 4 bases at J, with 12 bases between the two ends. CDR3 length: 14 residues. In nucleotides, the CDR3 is TGTGCCAGCAGCGCCCAGGGGAGGGCAGATACGCAGTATTTT. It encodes CASSAQGRADTQYF.

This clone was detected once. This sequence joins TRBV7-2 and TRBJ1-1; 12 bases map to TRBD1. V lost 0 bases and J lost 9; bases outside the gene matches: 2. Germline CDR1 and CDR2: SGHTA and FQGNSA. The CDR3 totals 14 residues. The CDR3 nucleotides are TGTGCCAGCAGCTTAGCAGGGACAGGGGGCCAAGCTTTCTTT. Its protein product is CASSLAGTGGQAFF.

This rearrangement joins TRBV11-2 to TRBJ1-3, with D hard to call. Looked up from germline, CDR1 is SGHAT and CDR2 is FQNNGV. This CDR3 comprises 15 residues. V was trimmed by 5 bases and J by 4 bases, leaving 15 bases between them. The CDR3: CASSADGGKGNTIYF. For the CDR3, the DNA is TGTGCCAGCAGCGCCGACGGAGGGAAGGGAAACACCATATATTTT.

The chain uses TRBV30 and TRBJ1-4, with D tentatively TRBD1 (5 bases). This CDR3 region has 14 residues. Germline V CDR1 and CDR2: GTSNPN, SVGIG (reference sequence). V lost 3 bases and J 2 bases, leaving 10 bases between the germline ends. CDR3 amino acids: CAWSVGGTNEKLFF. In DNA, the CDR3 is TGTGCCTGGAGCGTCGGGGGGACTAATGAAAAACTGTTTTTT.

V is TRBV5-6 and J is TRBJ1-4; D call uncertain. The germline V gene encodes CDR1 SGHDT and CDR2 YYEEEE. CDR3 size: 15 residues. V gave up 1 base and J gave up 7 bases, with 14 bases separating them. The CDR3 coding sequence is TGTGCCAGCAGCTTGTTTCAGGCCGGGGTTGAAAAACTGTTTTTT. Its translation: CASSLFQAGVEKLFF.

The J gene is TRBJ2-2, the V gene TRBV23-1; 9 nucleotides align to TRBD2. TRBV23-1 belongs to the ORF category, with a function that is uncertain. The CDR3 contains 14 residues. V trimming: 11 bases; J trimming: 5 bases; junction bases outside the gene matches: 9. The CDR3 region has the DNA TGCGCCGTAGGGGGACTAGCTGGGACCGGGGAGCTGTTTTTT. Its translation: CAVGGLAGTGELFF.

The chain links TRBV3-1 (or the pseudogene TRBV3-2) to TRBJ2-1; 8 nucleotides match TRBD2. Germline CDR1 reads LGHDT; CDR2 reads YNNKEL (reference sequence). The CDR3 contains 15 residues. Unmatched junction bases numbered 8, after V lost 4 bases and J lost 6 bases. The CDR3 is CASSLSAGAPNEQFF. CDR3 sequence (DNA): TGTGCCAGCAGCCTCTCAGCGGGGGCCCCCAATGAGCAGTTCTTC.

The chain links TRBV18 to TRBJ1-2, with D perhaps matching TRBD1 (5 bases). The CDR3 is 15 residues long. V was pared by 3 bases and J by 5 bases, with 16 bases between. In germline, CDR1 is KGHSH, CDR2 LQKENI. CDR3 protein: CASSPSGPRPYGYTF. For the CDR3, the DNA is TGTGCCAGCTCACCTTCAGGGCCGCGCCCTTATGGCTACACCTTC.